Listed here are 26 T cell receptor beta chains from one sample, sequenced in a study of T cells in localized non-small cell lung cancer. Repertoires were generated with immunoSEQ multiplex PCR, while TCRdb's copy carries only in-frame clones and drops some. The sample contains about 59,000 clones, 85% to 90% of which appear only once. The specimen comprised peripheral blood, sampled before any cancer treatment. The receptor source for this set is a woman aged 35 to 70 with stage I lung adenocarcinoma.

The rearrangement joins TRBV19 to TRBJ1-5, with 7 bases identical to TRBD1. Trimming took 4 bases from V and 3 from J; bases not matched to a gene: 9. This CDR3 comprises 16 residues. Germline CDR1 is LNHDA and CDR2 is SQIVND (reference sequence). DNA for the CDR3: TGTGCCAGTAGTAAATCGGGACAGCGCTACAATCAGCCCCAGCATTTT. Its translation: CASSKSGQRYNQPQHF.

The chain employs TRBV5-1 and TRBJ2-5; possible D gene TRBD1, 5 bases. This CDR3 has 11 amino acids. Germline CDR1 reads SGHRS; CDR2 reads YFSETQ. Trimming removed 4 bases from V and 5 bases from J, with 6 bases in between. This CDR3 reads CASSPGETQYF. CDR3 nucleotides: TGCGCCAGCAGCCCAGGGGAGACCCAGTACTTC.

The chain couples TRBV6-5 to TRBJ2-7; D is perhaps TRBD1 (6 bases). V gave up 11 bases and J gave up 1 base, with 12 bases separating them. The CDR3 is 12 residues long. CDR1 is MNHEY, CDR2 SVGAGI, per germline. CDR3 loop: CAVSQGSYEQYF. In DNA form, the CDR3 reads TGTGCCGTCTCGCAGGGGTCCTACGAGCAGTACTTC.

The chain links TRBV19 to TRBJ1-2; no reliable D call. The germline V gene encodes CDR1 LNHDA and CDR2 SQIVND (reference sequence). V lost 3 bases, J lost 2 bases, and 7 bases lay in between. The CDR3 spans 13 residues. CDR3 DNA: TGTGCCAGTAGTATGAGGGCCAACTATGGCTACACCTTC. It encodes CASSMRANYGYTF.

The chain has TRBV5-1 and TRBJ2-3; tentative D call: TRBD2 (6 bases). With 0 bases removed from V and 5 bases from J, the gap between germline ends came to 16 bases. Germline CDR1 SGHRS, CDR2 YFSETQ. CDR3 length: 16 amino acids. The DNA of the CDR3 is TGCGCCAGCAGCTTGGTCGCTAGCGTTAGTATAGATACGCAGTATTTT. This gives the protein CASSLVASVSIDTQYF.

The chain combines TRBV7-2 with TRBJ2-7; D is perhaps TRBD2 (6 bases). V was cut by 5 bases and J by 0 bases, with 14 bases left in between. This CDR3 is built from 15 residues. Germline CDR1 SGHTA, CDR2 FQGNSA. Here the CDR3 DNA reads TGTGCCAGCAGCCGGCTGCTCGGGAGCTCCTACGAGCAGTACTTC. This sequence encodes CASSRLLGSSYEQYF.

This clone was picked up one time. This chain links TRBV5-1 with TRBJ1-4; D possibly corresponds to TRBD1 (6 bases). The CDR3 runs to 17 residues. V was shortened by 0 bases and J by 5 bases, with 17 bases between the two germline ends. Germline V lookup: CDR1 SGHRS, CDR2 YFSETQ. CDR3 bases: TGCGCCAGCAGCTTGGTACCCCGACAGGCGGACAATGAAAAACTGTTTTTT. Its protein is CASSLVPRQADNEKLFF. The whole variable domain, remainder taken from reference TRBV5-1 and TRBJ1-4, is KAGVTQTPRYLIKTRGQQVTLSCSPISGHRSVSWYQQTPGQGLQFLFEYFSETQRNKGNFPGRFSGRQFSNSRSEMNVSTLELGDSALYLCASSLVPRQADNEKLFFGSGTQLSVL.

The chain joins TRBV5-1 to TRBJ2-7; the match to TRBD2 covers 7 bases. Germline CDR1 SGHRS, CDR2 YFSETQ. J was trimmed by 2 bases and V by 4 bases; bases with no gene match: 15. CDR3 size: 17 residues. CDR3 amino acids: CASSHSPPGGGAYEQYF. The CDR3 nucleotides read TGCGCCAGCAGCCATTCTCCTCCGGGAGGTGGGGCCTACGAGCAGTACTTC.

V is TRBV6-5 and J is TRBJ2-5; D uncertain. Deletions cut 6 bases from V and 9 bases from J, with 17 bases between. The CDR3 is made up of 13 amino acids. Per the germline V gene, CDR1 is MNHEY and CDR2 is SVGAGI. The CDR3 sequence is CASRPPTVAAQYF. The CDR3 nucleotides read TGTGCCAGCAGGCCCCCCACGGTCGCGGCCCAGTACTTC.

J is TRBJ2-3 and V is TRBV9, with 9 bases identical to TRBD1. Germline CDR1 SGDLS, CDR2 YYNGEE. This CDR3 contains 16 residues. With V trimmed by 3 bases and J by 4 bases, 9 bases remained unmatched. The DNA of the CDR3 is TGTGCCAGCAGCGGACCGGGACAGGGTACGGCAGATACGCAGTATTTT. The encoded protein is CASSGPGQGTADTQYF.

The chain joins TRBV7-6 to TRBJ2-7; D is unresolved. This CDR3 has 14 residues. Germline values: CDR1 SGHVS, CDR2 FNYEAQ. The germline V and J ends were trimmed by 0 bases and 2 bases, with 8 bases remaining between them. CDR3 sequence (DNA): TGTGCCAGCAGCTTAGCGGGTGTGGCCTACGAGCAGTACTTC. This translates into CASSLAGVAYEQYF.

The chain combines TRBV7-9 with TRBJ2-5; TRBD1 is a possible D gene (7 bases). V lost 5 bases, J lost 5 bases, and 18 bases lay in between. The CDR3 contains 15 residues. The germline V gene encodes CDR1 SEHNR and CDR2 FQNEAQ (reference sequence). The CDR3 loop reads CASSLRQGGGETQYF. DNA for the CDR3: TGTGCCAGCAGCCTTAGACAGGGAGGCGGGGAGACCCAGTACTTC. The full variable domain, rest sourced from reference TRBV7-9 and TRBJ2-5, is DTGVSQNPRHKITKRGQNVTFRCDPISEHNRLYWYRQTLGQGPEFLTYFQNEAQLEKSRLLSDRFSAERPKGSFSTLEIQRTEQGDSAMYLCASSLRQGGGETQYFGPGTRLLVL.

CDR3 residues: CASSLRQGLYEQYF. DNA for the CDR3: TGTGCCAGCAGTTTACGACAGGGTCTCTACGAGCAGTACTTC. The chain employs TRBV27 and TRBJ2-7; 7 bases align to TRBD1. CDR1 is MNHEY and CDR2 is SMNVEV in the germline V gene (reference sequence). The CDR3 is made up of 14 amino acids. V lost 2 bases and J lost 3; bases outside the gene matches: 4.

The sample holds one count of this clone. The rearrangement links TRBV6-5 to TRBJ1-2, with TRBD1 as a possible D gene (5 bases). V shed 5 bases and J shed 3 bases, with 16 bases lying between them. The CDR3 length is 15 residues. Germline V gene data show CDR1 as MNHEY and CDR2 as SVGAGI. The CDR3 is CASSLGPLSDYGYTF. In DNA form, the CDR3 reads TGTGCCAGCAGTCTGGGGCCCCTATCAGACTATGGCTACACCTTC.

This clone was seen once. The chain couples TRBV19 to TRBJ1-1; D remains unclear. Trimming cost V 7 bases and J 0 bases, with 12 bases left between them. Germline-derived CDR1 and CDR2 are LNHDA and SQIVND (reference sequence). The CDR3 loop spans 14 amino acids. CDR3 nucleotide sequence: TGTGCCAGTAAGAAGCCCTCGGTGAACACTGAAGCTTTCTTT. Encoded protein: CASKKPSVNTEAFF.

The chain is built from TRBV4-2 and TRBJ2-1, with 11 bases aligning to TRBD2. V shed 4 bases and J 7 bases; nucleotides not matched to a gene: 3. The CDR3 length is 14 residues. Looked up from germline, CDR1 is LGHNA and CDR2 is YNFKEQ. CDR3 in amino acids: CASSRSGGVNEQFF. CDR3 DNA: TGTGCCAGCAGCCGTAGCGGGGGGGTGAATGAGCAGTTCTTC.

V is TRBV30 and J is TRBJ2-7; 11 bases agree with TRBD1. CDR3 length equals 14 residues. V was pared by 4 bases and J by 6 bases, with 8 bases of the junction left unmatched. The germline V gene encodes CDR1 GTSNPN and CDR2 SVGIG (reference sequence). In DNA, the CDR3 is TGTGCCTGGACTCGGGACAGGGGGGTAGGCGAGCAGTACTTC. It codes for CAWTRDRGVGEQYF.

The chain couples TRBV5-1 to TRBJ2-2; D perhaps matches TRBD1 (6 bases). V lost 1 base to trimming and J lost 0 bases, with 10 bases between them. Germline V lookup: CDR1 SGHRS, CDR2 YFSETQ. The CDR3 contains 16 residues. CDR3 sequence: CASSLTGTPNTGELFF. CDR3 sequence (DNA): TGCGCCAGCAGCTTGACAGGGACCCCGAACACCGGGGAGCTGTTTTTT.

CDR3 nucleotides: TGTGCCAGCAGCGTAGTGCCCCTCCTCTACAATGAGCAGTTCTTC. It encodes CASSVVPLLYNEQFF. J is TRBJ2-1 and V is TRBV9, with no clear D. CDR3 length: 15 amino acids. Germline-derived CDR1 and CDR2 are SGDLS and YYNGEE. V lost 0 bases, J lost 3 bases, and 10 bases lay in between.

The rearrangement uses TRBV9 and TRBJ1-4; the match to TRBD1 covers 8 bases. CDR1 is SGDLS, CDR2 YYNGEE, per germline. The CDR3 has 16 amino acids. The J segment lost 8 bases and the V segment lost 3 bases, leaving 12 bases of the junction unmatched. CDR3 sequence: CASSAGGQGEGEKLFF. The CDR3 DNA sequence: TGTGCCAGCAGCGCCGGTGGACAGGGTGAAGGCGAAAAACTGTTTTTT.

The genes are TRBV7-6 and TRBJ1-5; D not resolved. Germline-derived CDR1 and CDR2 are SGHVS and FNYEAQ. Trimming cost V 1 base and J 1 base, with 5 bases left between them. This CDR3 has 14 amino acids. In DNA, the CDR3 is TGTGCCAGCAGCTTAGACGGGAGCAATCAGCCCCAGCATTTT. This sequence encodes CASSLDGSNQPQHF.

V usage is TRBV7-3 and J usage is TRBJ1-1, with D unresolved. This CDR3 is built from 14 residues. Germline assignment: CDR1 SGHTA and CDR2 FQGTGA. The V gene lost 1 base and the J gene lost 1 base, with 7 bases spanning the gap. In DNA form, the CDR3 reads TGTGCCAGCAGCTTAAGTGGGAGGAACACTGAAGCTTTCTTT. Translation gives CASSLSGRNTEAFF.

The chain couples TRBV9 to TRBJ1-1; D unclear. The germline CDR1 and CDR2 sequences are SGDLS and YYNGEE. The CDR3 covers 14 residues. The V end was cut by 0 bases, the J end by 0 bases, with 6 bases between. The CDR3 DNA is TGTGCCAGCAGCGTAGGGCATCTGAACACTGAAGCTTTCTTT. Protein product: CASSVGHLNTEAFF.

The table lists this clone with a few counts. The rearrangement joins TRBV7-8 to TRBJ2-1; D not resolved. Germline CDR1 reads SGHVS; CDR2 reads FQNEAQ. This CDR3 spans 13 amino acids. V was pared by 5 bases and J by 6 bases, with 11 bases between. In DNA form, the CDR3 reads TGTGCCAGCAGCAAAGGTGGGTTCAATGAGCAGTTCTTC. Residues: CASSKGGFNEQFF.

The chain employs TRBV9 and TRBJ2-1, with 8 nucleotides matching TRBD2. Per the germline V gene, CDR1 is SGDLS and CDR2 is YYNGEE. The CDR3 runs to 15 residues. Losses at the gene ends were 2 bases for V and 8 bases for J; bases not matched to a gene: 9. This CDR3 is CASSVGVSSGDEQFF. CDR3 nucleotide sequence: TGTGCCAGCAGCGTGGGGGTAAGTAGCGGGGATGAGCAGTTCTTC.

This clone was recorded a few times. V gene TRBV25-1 combines with J gene TRBJ1-6, with D uncertain. CDR1 is MGHDK, CDR2 SYGVNS, per germline. CDR3 length: 14 residues. V lost 0 bases and J lost 8, with 8 bases in between. CDR3 DNA sequence: TGTGCCAGCAGTGAATATATGACGGATTCACCCCTCCACTTT. Translated: CASSEYMTDSPLHF.